This T cell receptor (beta chain) was observed in a study of breast tumors, draining lymph nodes, adjacent tissues. This clonotype has at least ten counts. Its antigen is unknown. Axillary draining lymph nodes of breast cancer patients supplied the node samples. MiXCR, applied by TCRdb to the multiplex PCR reads, yields one record per CDR3 protein. The repertoire consists of 200,000 or so distinct CDR3 sequences, with 30% to 40% occurring once and the leading ten covering approximately 4.5%. The CDR3 length is 15 residues. The germline gives CDR1 SEHNR, CDR2 FQNEAQ (reference sequence). V was clipped by 6 bases and J by 8 bases; unmatched bases: 12. Findings and caveats of the study: Compared with basal-like, luminal-like tumors shared significantly more repertoire with nontumor tissue. Data only fit, rather than demonstrated, lymph node origin of most tumor T cells. Tumor TCR diversity was below lymph nodes but above nontumor tissue. Data fit most tumor T cells coming from lymph node, expanding in tumor.

Sequenced material: axillary lymph node tissue. This chain joins TRBV7-9 and TRBJ2-1, with TRBD2 matching over 8 bases. This clonotype originated in a female donor with breast cancer. Some clones in this sample may be carry-over from other donors' samples. In nucleotides, the CDR3 is TGTGCCAGCAGGGACGACGGGGGGGCCGATGATGAGCAGTTCTTC. This sequence encodes CASRDDGGADDEQFF.